The 28 T cell receptor beta chains below come from one sample, sequenced in a study of response to subunit inactivated influenza vaccine. Using its own MiXCR run on the RT-PCR reads, TCRdb lists one record per CDR3 protein. The table includes 500,000 to 600,000 distinct CDR3 sequences, more than 15% detected once. The specimen comprised CD4+ T cells sorted from PBMCs, sampled roughly 24 months after vaccination. The receptors here all came from a man aged 50-75 years who received an inactivated influenza vaccine.

The chain has TRBV4-3 and TRBJ2-1, with 9 nucleotides matching TRBD2. V lost 4 bases, J lost 6 bases, and 7 bases stayed unmatched. From germline, CDR1 is LGHNA and CDR2 YSLEER. The CDR3 runs to 15 residues. As DNA, the CDR3 is TGCGCCAGCAGCCGAACGGGACTAGCCCCCAATGAGCAGTTCTTC. Residues: CASSRTGLAPNEQFF.

V and J are TRBV7-8 and TRBJ2-7, with 7 bases identical to TRBD1. In germline, CDR1 is SGHVS, CDR2 FQNEAQ. J was trimmed by 0 bases and V by 4 bases; bases with no gene match: 3. The CDR3 is made up of 14 amino acids. CDR3 loop: CASSYRGSSYEQYF. The DNA of the CDR3 is TGTGCCAGCAGCTACAGGGGCAGCTCCTACGAGCAGTACTTC.

The chain joins TRBV3-1 to TRBJ1-2; D gene uncertain. Germline V gene sequence: CDR1 LGHDT, CDR2 YNNKEL (reference sequence). The ends were cut back, 0 bases at V and 4 bases at J, with 12 bases in the middle. This CDR3 is 15 amino acids long. For the CDR3, the DNA is TGTGCCAGCAGCCAAGATGGGCTGGTTGGCTATGGCTACACCTTC. Protein sequence: CASSQDGLVGYGYTF.

The V gene is TRBV6-1, the J gene TRBJ2-7; TRBD1 is a possible D gene (6 bases). The germline V and J ends were trimmed by 5 bases and 2 bases, with 16 bases remaining between them. The CDR3 contains 15 residues. Looked up from germline, CDR1 is MNHNS and CDR2 is SASEGT. CDR3 DNA: TGTGCCAGCAGTCAGACCGGGACAAGGGCCTACGAGCAGTACTTC. Translated, it gives CASSQTGTRAYEQYF.

This clonotype has a handful of counts. The J gene is TRBJ1-1, the V gene TRBV4-2; D remains unclear. The CDR3 sequence is 14 residues long. V lost 5 bases and J 1 base, leaving 11 bases between the germline ends. Per germline, CDR1 LGHNA and CDR2 YNFKEQ. CDR3 region: CASSTRSGNTEAFF. CDR3 coding DNA: TGTGCCAGCAGCACCCGCTCAGGGAACACTGAAGCTTTCTTT.

This clonotype was detected ten times or more. The genes are TRBV3-1 and TRBJ1-5; D gene unclear. The CDR3 loop spans 14 amino acids. V lost 4 bases and J 6 bases, leaving 13 bases between the germline ends. The germline gives CDR1 LGHDT, CDR2 YNNKEL (reference sequence). The chain's CDR3 is CASSLDSSRQPQHF. The CDR3 region has the DNA TGTGCCAGCAGCCTCGATTCCTCACGTCAGCCCCAGCATTTT.

This clonotype was detected a few times. The gene calls are TRBV2 and TRBJ2-7; 7 bases fit TRBD2. V shed 10 bases and J 0 bases; nucleotides not matched to a gene: 9. The CDR3 length is 14 residues. CDR1 and CDR2 from the germline V gene are SNHLY and FYNNEI. CDR3 sequence reads: CATKSGAPSYEQYF. The CDR3 nucleotides read TGTGCCACCAAAAGCGGGGCACCCTCCTACGAGCAGTACTTC.

This clonotype came up a few times. The rearrangement uses TRBV2 and TRBJ1-5, with TRBD1 as a possible D gene (6 bases). Trimming left V 6 bases short and J 4 bases short, with 10 bases between. There are 13 residues in the CDR3. The germline CDR1 and CDR2 sequences are SNHLY and FYNNEI. As DNA, the CDR3 is TGTGCCAGCAGGGAGACAGGTAATCAGCCCCAGCATTTT. Residues: CASRETGNQPQHF. Complete variable domain (other parts from reference TRBV2 and TRBJ1-5): EPEVTQTPSHQVTQMGQEVILRCVPISNHLYFYWYRQILGQKVEFLVSFYNNEISEKSEIFDDQFSVERPDGSNFTLKIRSTKLEDSAMYFCASRETGNQPQHFGDGTRLSIL.

This clonotype was seen a few times. The chain has TRBV12-3 or TRBV12-4 and TRBJ2-3, with D tentatively TRBD1 or TRBD2 (6 bases each). The CDR3 contains 15 residues. Trimming stripped 6 bases from V and 7 bases from J, with 20 bases between. CDR3 region: CASSPDLAGGYTQYF. The CDR3 bases are TGTGCCAGCAGCCCAGATCTAGCCGGGGGCTATACGCAGTATTTT.

This clonotype was seen more than once but under ten times. V usage is TRBV28 and J usage is TRBJ2-1; possible D gene TRBD2, 6 bases. Germline V CDR1 and CDR2: MDHEN, SYDVKM. The CDR3 extends over 13 amino acids. V was clipped by 5 bases and J by 7 bases, with 12 bases between them. CDR3 nucleotide sequence: TGTGCCAGCAGTGGCGGGGCGCTGAATGAGCAGTTCTTC. Protein sequence: CASSGGALNEQFF.

The chain uses TRBV4-2 and TRBJ2-7; TRBD2 aligns across 8 bases. CDR3 length equals 14 residues. The germline V gene encodes CDR1 LGHNA and CDR2 YNFKEQ. V shed 7 bases and J 4 bases; nucleotides not matched to a gene: 9. The chain's CDR3 is CASKTSELQYEQYF. The CDR3 DNA reads as TGTGCCAGCAAGACTAGCGAACTACAGTACGAGCAGTACTTC.

This clonotype was seen a few times. The CDR3 region is CASSFPKSRGVGTEAFF. The CDR3 nucleotides read TGTGCCAGCAGCTTTCCCAAGTCTAGAGGGGTGGGCACTGAAGCTTTCTTT. The chain combines TRBV7-8 with TRBJ1-1; tentatively, D is TRBD1 (5 bases). V lost 3 bases and J lost 4, with 21 bases in between. This CDR3 comprises 17 residues. Germline V gene data show CDR1 as SGHVS and CDR2 as FQNEAQ.

The CDR3 coding sequence is TGTGCCAGCAGTCCCCGGACTGCGGGCCTCTACGAGCAGTACTTC. Its protein product is CASSPRTAGLYEQYF. The chain uses TRBV27 and TRBJ2-7; D possibly corresponds to TRBD2 (5 bases). V lost 5 bases and J lost 3, with 17 bases in between. Per germline, CDR1 MNHEY and CDR2 SMNVEV (reference sequence). The CDR3 is made up of 15 amino acids.

In this sample, this clonotype turned up a few times. The genes are TRBV20-1 and TRBJ2-1; 11 bases fit TRBD1. Germline trimming cut 6 bases from V and 4 bases from J; bases unmatched to any gene: 17. This CDR3 spans 18 amino acids. The germline V gene has CDR1 DFQATT and CDR2 SNEGSKA (reference sequence). The CDR3 bases are TGCAGTGCCTTCCCACTTAAATCCGGGACAGGGGGGTACAATGAGCAGTTCTTC. Translated: CSAFPLKSGTGGYNEQFF.

The genes are TRBV2 and TRBJ2-7; perhaps TRBD1 as D (6 bases). The ends were cut back, 10 bases at V and 0 bases at J, with 13 bases in the middle. This CDR3 spans 13 amino acids. Germline V gene data show CDR1 as SNHLY and CDR2 as FYNNEI. CDR3 in DNA: TGTGCCACCACCCCAGGGGCCTCCTACGAGCAGTACTTC. It codes for CATTPGASYEQYF.

In this sample, this clonotype turned up a few times. This chain uses TRBV20-1 with TRBJ2-7, with 11 bases matching TRBD2. Trimming took 6 bases from V and 0 from J; bases not matched to a gene: 10. Germline loops: CDR1 DFQATT, CDR2 SNEGSKA (reference sequence). The CDR3 totals 16 residues. The CDR3 spells CSASGTSGRSSYEQYF. The CDR3, as DNA: TGCAGTGCATCCGGGACTAGCGGACGAAGCTCCTACGAGCAGTACTTC.

This chain uses TRBV12-3 or TRBV12-4 with TRBJ2-7; weak D call: TRBD2 (6 bases). The CDR3 is 15 residues long. Trimming took off 8 bases at V and 3 bases at J, with 20 bases between the two ends. The CDR3 DNA is TGTGCCAGCGTAGCCGGGGCAGGGAGGTTCTACGAGCAGTACTTC. Amino acids: CASVAGAGRFYEQYF.

This clonotype was recorded at least ten times. The gene calls are TRBV7-6 and TRBJ2-5; D perhaps matches TRBD1 (5 bases). V lost 5 bases, J lost 4 bases, and 14 bases lay in between. The CDR3 consists of 14 residues. CDR1 SGHVS and CDR2 FNYEAQ come from the germline V gene. CDR3 sequence: CASSNYSRGETQYF. The CDR3 region has the DNA TGTGCCAGCAGCAATTATTCTAGGGGAGAGACCCAGTACTTC.

The rearrangement links TRBV5-1 to TRBJ1-2; 7 bases are shared with TRBD1. J gave up 6 bases and V 4 bases, and 6 bases lay outside the gene matches. From germline, CDR1 is SGHRS and CDR2 YFSETQ. The CDR3 loop spans 13 amino acids. The CDR3 coding sequence is TGCGCCAGCAGCGGCCGGACAGGAGATGGCTACACCTTC. It is translated as CASSGRTGDGYTF.

This clonotype was seen a few times. This chain joins TRBV7-2 and TRBJ1-5; D unresolved. Germline CDR1 reads SGHTA; CDR2 reads FQGNSA. Trimming removed 5 bases from V and 7 bases from J, with 21 bases in between. The CDR3 is 16 amino acids. The DNA for the CDR3 is TGTGCCAGCAGCCTCTACTCTGGACCTAGTTCGCAGCCCCAGCATTTT. It yields the protein CASSLYSGPSSQPQHF.

This clonotype was observed at least ten times. This chain joins TRBV7-3 and TRBJ2-1; a possible D gene is TRBD2 (6 bases). Trimming left V 1 base short and J 10 bases short, with 11 bases between. The CDR3 loop spans 13 amino acids. CDR1 is SGHTA and CDR2 is FQGTGA in the germline V gene. The CDR3 is CASSLMIGREQFF. The CDR3 DNA sequence: TGTGCCAGCAGCTTAATGATAGGGAGGGAGCAGTTCTTC.

The CDR3 sequence is CASSQETGGTALHF. CDR3 in DNA: TGTGCCAGCAGCCAAGAGACAGGTGGGACAGCCCTCCACTTT. The chain links TRBV4-2 to TRBJ1-6, with TRBD1 matching 7 bases. Germline-derived CDR1 and CDR2 are LGHNA and YNFKEQ. The J segment lost 14 bases and the V segment lost 0 bases, leaving 7 bases of the junction unmatched. This CDR3 contains 14 residues.

V and J are TRBV5-6 and TRBJ2-7, with 7 bases matching TRBD1. The ends lost 6 bases at V and 3 bases at J; junction bases unmatched: 12. The CDR3 sequence is 15 residues long. Germline CDR1 SGHDT, CDR2 YYEEEE. In DNA, the CDR3 is TGTGCCAGCAAAAGGACAGGACAGGACATCTACGAGCAGTACTTC. Translation: CASKRTGQDIYEQYF.

This chain joins TRBV20-1 and TRBJ2-3; 10 bases map to TRBD2. Per the germline V gene, CDR1 is DFQATT and CDR2 is SNEGSKA (reference sequence). Trimming at V came to 5 bases and at J to 0 bases, leaving 2 bases not matched to a gene. The length of the CDR3 is 14 residues. CDR3 sequence (DNA): TGCAGTGCTCTACTAGCGGGAAGCACAGATACGCAGTATTTT. This sequence encodes CSALLAGSTDTQYF.

This chain connects TRBV4-3 to TRBJ2-3; TRBD2 matches 8 bases. Germline V gene lookup returns CDR1 LGHNA and CDR2 YSLEER. The V segment lost 2 bases and the J segment 0 bases; nucleotides outside the gene matches: 7. The CDR3 consists of 17 residues. CDR3 DNA: TGCGCCAGCAGCCAAAGCTTGTCTAGCGGGAGCACAGATACGCAGTATTTT. Encoded protein: CASSQSLSSGSTDTQYF.

The J gene is TRBJ2-1, the V gene TRBV29-1; D is possibly TRBD1 or TRBD2 (5 bases each). Germline lookup yields CDR1 SQVTM and CDR2 ANQGSEA. The CDR3 extends over 12 amino acids. Trimming cost V 6 bases and J 6 bases, with 12 bases left between them. The CDR3 sequence is CSVRDAGNEQFF. The CDR3 coding sequence is TGCAGCGTAAGGGACGCCGGCAATGAGCAGTTCTTC.

Only a few counts were recorded for this clonotype. CDR3 protein: CSARDLFGTSGRYYEQYF. The CDR3 region has the DNA TGCAGTGCTAGAGATCTCTTCGGGACTAGCGGGAGGTACTACGAGCAGTACTTC. This chain connects TRBV20-1 to TRBJ2-7; TRBD2 matches at 15 bases. Germline loops: CDR1 DFQATT, CDR2 SNEGSKA (reference sequence). The CDR3 extends over 18 amino acids. The trim removed 0 bases at V and 3 bases at J, leaving 9 bases unmatched.

V is TRBV7-8 and J is TRBJ2-3; 7 bases line up with TRBD2. The CDR3 sequence is 17 residues long. Per germline, CDR1 SGHVS and CDR2 FQNEAQ. The junction had 12 bases not matched to a gene; V was cut back by 4 bases and J by 2 bases. CDR3 sequence (DNA): TGTGCCAGCAGCTCACTCCTTCCCGGGGGGTCCACAGATACGCAGTATTTT. The encoded protein is CASSSLLPGGSTDTQYF. Complete variable domain (other parts from reference TRBV7-8 and TRBJ2-3): GAGVSQSPRYKVAKRGQDVALRCDPISGHVSLFWYQQALGQGPEFLTYFQNEAQLDKSGLPSDRFFAERPEGSVSTLKIQRTQQEDSAVYLCASSSLLPGGSTDTQYFGPGTRLTVL.